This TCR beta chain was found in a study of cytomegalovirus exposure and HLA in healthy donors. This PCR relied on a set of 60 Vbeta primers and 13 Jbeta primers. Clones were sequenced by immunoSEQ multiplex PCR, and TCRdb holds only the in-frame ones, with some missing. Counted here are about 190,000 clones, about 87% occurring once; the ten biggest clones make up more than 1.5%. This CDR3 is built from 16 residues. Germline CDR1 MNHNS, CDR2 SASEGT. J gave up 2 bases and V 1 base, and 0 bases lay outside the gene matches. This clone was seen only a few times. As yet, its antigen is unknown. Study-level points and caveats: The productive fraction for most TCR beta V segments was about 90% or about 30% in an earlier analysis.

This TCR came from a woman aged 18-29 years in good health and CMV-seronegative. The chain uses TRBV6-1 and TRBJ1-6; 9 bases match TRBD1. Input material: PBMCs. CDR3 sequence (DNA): TGTGCCAGCAGTGAAGGGACAGGGGCCTATAATTCACCCCTCCACTTT. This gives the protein CASSEGTGAYNSPLHF.